In its sample, the clone carrying this T cell receptor beta chain was seen a few times. V was clipped by 4 bases and J by 3 bases, with 12 bases between them. Per germline, CDR1 ENHRY and CDR2 SYGVKD. This CDR3 region has 14 residues. The sample belongs to a study of response to subunit inactivated influenza vaccine. TCRdb recomputed calls from the RT-PCR reads with MiXCR, one row per CDR3 protein. This sample has hundreds of thousands of distinct CDR3 sequences; around 20% occur once, and the top ten carry under 13%. This chain links TRBV10-3 with TRBJ2-5; a possible D gene is TRBD1 (6 bases). This specimen consisted of PBMCs from blood, obtained 5 days after vaccination. The clonotype comes from a man between 50 and 59 years old who received an inactivated influenza vaccine. The CDR3 bases are TGTGCCATCAGTGCAGGGGCTAGGGAAGAGACCCAGTACTTC. Its protein product is CAISAGAREETQYF.